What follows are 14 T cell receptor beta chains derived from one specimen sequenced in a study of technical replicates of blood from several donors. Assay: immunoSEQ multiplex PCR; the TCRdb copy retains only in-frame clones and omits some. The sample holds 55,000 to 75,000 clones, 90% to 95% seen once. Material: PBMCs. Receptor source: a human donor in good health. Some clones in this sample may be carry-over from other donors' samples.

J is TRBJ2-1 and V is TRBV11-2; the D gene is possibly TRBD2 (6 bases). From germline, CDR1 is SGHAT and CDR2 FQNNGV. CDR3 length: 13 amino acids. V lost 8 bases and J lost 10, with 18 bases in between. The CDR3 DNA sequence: TGTGCCAGCCGAAGGGGACTCACGAGGGAGCAGTTCTTC. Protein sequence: CASRRGLTREQFF.

In nucleotides, the CDR3 is TGTGCCAGCAGCTTAGGAACCGGGGGTCGGGCCCTCCACTTT. It yields the protein CASSLGTGGRALHF. The rearrangement joins TRBV9 to TRBJ1-6, with TRBD1 as a possible D gene (5 bases). CDR3 length: 14 residues. V gave up 4 bases and J gave up 14 bases, with 19 bases separating them. Germline V gene sequence: CDR1 SGDLS, CDR2 YYNGEE.

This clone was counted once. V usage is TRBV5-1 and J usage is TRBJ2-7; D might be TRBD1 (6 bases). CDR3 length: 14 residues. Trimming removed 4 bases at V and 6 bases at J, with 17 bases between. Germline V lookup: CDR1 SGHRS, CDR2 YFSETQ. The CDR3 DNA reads TGCGCCAGCAGCGTAGAATGGGGCAGGGGCGAGCAGTACTTC. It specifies CASSVEWGRGEQYF. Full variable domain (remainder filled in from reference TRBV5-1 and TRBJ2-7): KAGVTQTPRYLIKTRGQQVTLSCSPISGHRSVSWYQQTPGQGLQFLFEYFSETQRNKGNFPGRFSGRQFSNSRSEMNVSTLELGDSALYLCASSVEWGRGEQYFGPGTRLTVT.

CDR3 region: CASSQEPGQGYEKLFF. CDR3 DNA sequence: TGTGCCAGCAGCCAGGAACCGGGACAGGGGTATGAAAAACTGTTTTTT. V and J are TRBV4-2 and TRBJ1-4; 10 positions match TRBD1. This CDR3 comprises 16 residues. The J segment lost 6 bases and the V segment lost 3 bases, leaving 7 bases of the junction unmatched. CDR1 and CDR2 from the germline V gene are LGHNA and YNFKEQ.

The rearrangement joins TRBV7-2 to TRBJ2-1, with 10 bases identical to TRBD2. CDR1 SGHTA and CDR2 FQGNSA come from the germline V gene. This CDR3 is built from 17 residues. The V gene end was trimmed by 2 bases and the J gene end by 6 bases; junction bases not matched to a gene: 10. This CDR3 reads CASSLFQGTSAPNEQFF. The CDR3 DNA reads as TGTGCCAGCAGCTTATTTCAGGGGACTAGCGCACCCAATGAGCAGTTCTTC.

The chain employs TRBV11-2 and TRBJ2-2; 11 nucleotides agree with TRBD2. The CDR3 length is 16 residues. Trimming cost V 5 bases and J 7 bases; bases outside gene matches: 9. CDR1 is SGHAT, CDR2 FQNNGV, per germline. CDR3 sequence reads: CASSPVGSGGGGELFF. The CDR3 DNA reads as TGTGCCAGCAGCCCAGTTGGTAGCGGGGGGGGCGGGGAGCTGTTTTTT.

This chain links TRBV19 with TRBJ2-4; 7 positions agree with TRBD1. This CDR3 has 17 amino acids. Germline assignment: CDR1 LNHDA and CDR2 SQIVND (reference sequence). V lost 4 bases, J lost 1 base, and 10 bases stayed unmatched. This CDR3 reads CASSKSSGQAAKNIQYF. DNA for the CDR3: TGTGCCAGTAGTAAATCCTCCGGACAGGCCGCCAAAAACATTCAGTACTTC.

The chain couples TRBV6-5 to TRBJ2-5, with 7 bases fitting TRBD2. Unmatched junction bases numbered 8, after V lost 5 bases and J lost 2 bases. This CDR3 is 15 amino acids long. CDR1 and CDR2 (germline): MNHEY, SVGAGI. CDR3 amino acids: CASSLGGGNQETQYF. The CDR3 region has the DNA TGTGCCAGCAGTCTCGGCGGGGGTAATCAAGAGACCCAGTACTTC.

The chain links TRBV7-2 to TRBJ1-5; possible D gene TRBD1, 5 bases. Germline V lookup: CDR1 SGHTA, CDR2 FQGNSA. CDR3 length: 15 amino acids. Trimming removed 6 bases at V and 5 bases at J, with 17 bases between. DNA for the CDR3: TGTGCCAGCAGACTAGCCCCAGGGAGCGATCAGCCCCAGCATTTT. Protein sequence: CASRLAPGSDQPQHF.

CDR3 DNA: TGCGCCAGCAGCCACCGGCGGGGACTAGCGGGAGATCACGAGCAGTACTTC. It translates to CASSHRRGLAGDHEQYF. The chain carries TRBV4-1 and TRBJ2-7, with TRBD2 identical over 14 bases. Germline V lookup: CDR1 MGHRA, CDR2 YSYEKL. The ends lost 3 bases at V and 5 bases at J; junction bases unmatched: 9. The CDR3 sequence is 17 residues long.

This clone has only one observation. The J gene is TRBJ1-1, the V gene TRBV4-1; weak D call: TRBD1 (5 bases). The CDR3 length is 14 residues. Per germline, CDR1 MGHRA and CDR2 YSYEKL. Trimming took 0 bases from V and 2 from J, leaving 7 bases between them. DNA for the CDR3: TGCGCCAGCAGCCAAGACGGGGGTAACACTGAAGCTTTCTTT. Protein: CASSQDGGNTEAFF.

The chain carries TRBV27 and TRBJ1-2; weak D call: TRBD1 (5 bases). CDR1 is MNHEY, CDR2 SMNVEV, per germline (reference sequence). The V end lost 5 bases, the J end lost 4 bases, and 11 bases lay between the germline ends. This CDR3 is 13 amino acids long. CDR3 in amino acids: CASSQTGAYGYTF. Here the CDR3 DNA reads TGTGCCAGCAGTCAAACAGGAGCCTATGGCTACACCTTC.

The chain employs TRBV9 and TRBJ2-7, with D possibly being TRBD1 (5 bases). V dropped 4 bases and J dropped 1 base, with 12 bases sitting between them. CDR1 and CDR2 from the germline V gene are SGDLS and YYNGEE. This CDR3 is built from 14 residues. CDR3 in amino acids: CASSSRTGSYEQYF. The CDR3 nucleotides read TGTGCCAGCAGCTCGCGTACAGGATCCTACGAGCAGTACTTC. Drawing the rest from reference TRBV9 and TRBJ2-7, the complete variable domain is DSGVTQTPKHLITATGQRVTLRCSPRSGDLSVYWYQQSLDQGLQFLIQYYNGEERAKGNILERFSAQQFPDLHSELNLSSLELGDSALYFCASSSRTGSYEQYFGPGTRLTVT.

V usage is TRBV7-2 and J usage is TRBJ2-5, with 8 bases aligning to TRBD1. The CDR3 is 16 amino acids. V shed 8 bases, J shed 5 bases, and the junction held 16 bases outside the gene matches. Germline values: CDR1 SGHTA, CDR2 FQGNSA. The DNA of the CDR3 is TGTGCCAGCGCGCCACAGGGGGTCTGGTCCTCGGAGACCCAGTACTTC. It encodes CASAPQGVWSSETQYF.